Listed below are T cell receptor beta chains from one sample, sequenced in a study of radiotherapy plus CTLA-4 blockade in lung cancer. Produced via immunoSEQ multiplex PCR; TCRdb's table is partial and in-frame only. The table records approximately 89,000 clones, around 86% of them present only once. The source material was peripheral blood, sampled from a patient treated with radiotherapy plus ipilimumab. These TCRs come from a human donor with non-small cell lung cancer that progressed on radiotherapy plus ipilimumab. Both conserved end residues are part of each CDR3. The D gene is left open where the match is weak. Clone size, where shown, is once, few, many, or a class for clones that have expanded.

J: TRBJ1-2
V: TRBV7-9
size: few
D: TRBD1
DNA: TGTGCCAGCAGCTTGGGCAGGGGGCTTGGCTACACCTTC
CDR3: CASSLGRGLGYTF

J: TRBJ2-6
V: TRBV9
size: few
D: .
DNA: TGTGCCAGCAGCGTATACGGAAGCTCTGGGGCCAACGTCCTGACTTTC
CDR3: CASSVYGSSGANVLTF

J: TRBJ1-1
V: TRBV7-2
size: .
D: .
DNA: TGTGCCAGCACCTCGGGGGGTGAAGCTTTCTTT
CDR3: CASTSGGEAFF

J: TRBJ2-1
V: TRBV11-3
size: .
D: TRBD2
DNA: TGTGCCAGCAGCCCCCAGGGGACTAGCTCCTACAATGAGCAGTTCTTC
CDR3: CASSPQGTSSYNEQFF

J: TRBJ2-7
V: TRBV2
size: .
D: .
DNA: TGTGCCACACATGACAGGCCCCCCTACGAGCAGTACTTC
CDR3: CATHDRPPYEQYF

J: TRBJ2-5
V: TRBV6-5
size: few
D: .
DNA: TGTGCCAGCAGTTACTCGTCTACCGGCCGGGGGACCCAGTACTTC
CDR3: CASSYSSTGRGTQYF

J: TRBJ2-3
V: TRBV5-3
size: .
D: .
DNA: TGTGCCAGAAGCCCCCCTGGGGGTGGAGTAGGAGATACGCAGTATTTT
CDR3: CARSPPGGGVGDTQYF

J: TRBJ2-5
V: TRBV27
size: once
D: .
DNA: TGTGCCAGCAGAAACCTTGGGGGACGACAAGAGACCCAGTACTTC
CDR3: CASRNLGGRQETQYF

J: TRBJ1-5
V: TRBV6-4
size: .
D: .
DNA: TGTGCCAGCAGTGACTATCGGTTGGGCAGGGCCGTTCCCCAGCATTTT
CDR3: CASSDYRLGRAVPQHF

J: TRBJ1-2
V: TRBV4-3
size: few
D: TRBD1
DNA: TGCGCCAGCAGCGGGACAGGGGGCCGGGGCTACACCTTC
CDR3: CASSGTGGRGYTF

J: TRBJ2-2
V: TRBV10-3
size: .
D: .
DNA: TGTGCCATCAGTGAGCGCAGTGGAGGAACCGGGGAGCTGTTTTTT
CDR3: CAISERSGGTGELFF

J: TRBJ1-3
V: TRBV7-2
size: .
D: .
DNA: TGTGCCAGCAGCCCTTTCTGGGGAGGGTCTGGAAACACCATATATTTT
CDR3: CASSPFWGGSGNTIYF

J: TRBJ1-5
V: TRBV7-2
size: .
D: .
DNA: TGTGCCAGCAGCTCTAGCCCACAGCGTTATAGCAATCAGCCCCAGCATTTT
CDR3: CASSSSPQRYSNQPQHF

J: TRBJ2-3
V: TRBV9
size: .
D: .
DNA: TGTGCCAGCAGCGGGGGGGACCCCCCAGATACGCAGTATTTT
CDR3: CASSGGDPPDTQYF

J: TRBJ2-5
V: TRBV4-2
size: .
D: .
DNA: TGTGCCAGCAGCCAAGTATCAGAGGGGGGCGGGCCCGCGGCCCAGTACTTC
CDR3: CASSQVSEGGGPAAQYF

J: TRBJ1-6
V: TRBV11-2
size: .
D: .
DNA: TGTGCCAGCAGCTGGGCCAGGGAATCCTATAATTCACCCCTCCACTTT
CDR3: CASSWARESYNSPLHF

J: TRBJ2-2
V: TRBV7-2
size: .
D: .
DNA: TGTGCCAGCAGCTTAGTCGGGCGAACGAACACCGGGGAGCTGTTTTTT
CDR3: CASSLVGRTNTGELFF

J: TRBJ1-1
V: TRBV7-2
size: .
D: .
DNA: TGTGCCAGCAGCCCGGGCGGGGGCGGGGACACTGAAGCTTTCTTT
CDR3: CASSPGGGGDTEAFF

J: TRBJ2-7
V: TRBV14
size: .
D: .
DNA: TGTGCCAGCAGCCAAGGCGGACAGAGGAGGTCATACGAGCAGTACTTC
CDR3: CASSQGGQRRSYEQYF

J: TRBJ2-3
V: TRBV27
size: .
D: TRBD2
DNA: TGTGCCAGCAGCCCATGGACTAGCGGCCTCACAGATACGCAGTATTTT
CDR3: CASSPWTSGLTDTQYF

J: TRBJ1-4
V: TRBV4-3
size: .
D: .
DNA: TGCGCCAGCAGCCGCCAAAGGCCGGGACAAACTACTGCAACTAATGAAAAACTGTTTTTT
CDR3: CASSRQRPGQTTATNEKLFF

J: TRBJ2-3
V: TRBV5-6
size: .
D: TRBD2
DNA: TGTGCCAGCAGCCCCCCGGGCGGGGGGCTCACAGATACGCAGTATTTT
CDR3: CASSPPGGGLTDTQYF

J: TRBJ1-1
V: TRBV11-2
size: .
D: .
DNA: TGTGCCAGCATGGCGGAGAAGAACACTGAAGCTTTCTTT
CDR3: CASMAEKNTEAFF

J: TRBJ2-3
V: TRBV7-9
size: .
D: .
DNA: TGTGCCAGCAGAATTAGGGGGGTCCCCACAGATACGCAGTATTTT
CDR3: CASRIRGVPTDTQYF

J: TRBJ1-2
V: TRBV20-1
size: .
D: .
DNA: TGCAGTGTGACTGCTAACTATGGCTACACCTTC
CDR3: CSVTANYGYTF

J: TRBJ2-3
V: TRBV18
size: .
D: .
DNA: TGTGCCAGCTCACCAGCAGGGCCATTGCAGTATTTT
CDR3: CASSPAGPLQYF